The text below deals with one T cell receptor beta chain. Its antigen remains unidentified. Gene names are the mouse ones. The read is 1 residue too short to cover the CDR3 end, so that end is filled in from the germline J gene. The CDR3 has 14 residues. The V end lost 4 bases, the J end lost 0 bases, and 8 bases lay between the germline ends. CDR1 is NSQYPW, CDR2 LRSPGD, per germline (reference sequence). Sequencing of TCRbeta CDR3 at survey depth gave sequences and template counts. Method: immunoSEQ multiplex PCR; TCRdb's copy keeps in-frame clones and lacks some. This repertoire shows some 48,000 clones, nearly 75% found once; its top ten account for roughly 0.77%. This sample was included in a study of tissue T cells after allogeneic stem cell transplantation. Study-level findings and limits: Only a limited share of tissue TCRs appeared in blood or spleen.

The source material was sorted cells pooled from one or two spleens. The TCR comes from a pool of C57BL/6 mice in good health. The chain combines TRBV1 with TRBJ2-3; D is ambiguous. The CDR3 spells CTCSGRESAETLYF. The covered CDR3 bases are TGCACCTGCAGTGGCCGGGAAAGTGCAGAAACGCTGTAT.